This entry is about one T cell receptor (beta chain). CDR1 and CDR2 (germline): MNHEY, SVGAGI. The CDR3 runs to 12 residues. With V trimmed by 5 bases and J by 3 bases, 0 bases remained unmatched. This sample is part of a study of blood T cell repertoires in COVID-19. Study background: Samples came from the United States, Italy and Spain, spanning acute and convalescent COVID-19. PBMCs, B-cell-depleted T cells, or T cells were the source of the cDNA or gDNA that made up the material.

Per the original methods: The assay estimated nucleated cells by amplifying reference gene primers. Libraries were prepared by immunoSEQ multiplex PCR; TCRdb keeps only in-frame clonotypes and omits some of them. V, J and clone size are those of that table, while D and trimming were read from the DNA. The sample has around 120,000 clones, around 87% seen once; the top ten hold 25% to 30%. Material for sequencing was peripheral blood. This receptor was taken from a woman between 65 and 79 years old with acute or convalescent COVID-19. The chain recombines TRBV6-5 with TRBJ1-2; 7 nucleotides match TRBD1. The CDR3 nucleotides are TGTGCCAGCAGTACAGGGGACTATGGCTACACCTTC. It codes for CASSTGDYGYTF.